Following are 5 T cell receptor beta chains from one sample sequenced in a study of blood T cell repertoires in COVID-19. Clones were read by immunoSEQ multiplex PCR, and TCRdb kept only the in-frame ones, dropping some. This sample has 350,000 to 400,000 clones; about 90% occur once, and the top ten carry 3%. Sequencing was performed on peripheral blood. The receptor source for this set is a woman aged 30 to 39 with COVID-19, enrolled during active disease.

The chain has TRBV5-4 and TRBJ1-6, with TRBD1 as a possible D gene (6 bases). This CDR3 has 15 residues. With 5 bases removed from V and 1 base from J, the gap between germline ends came to 10 bases. CDR1 is SGHNT, CDR2 YYREEE, per germline (reference sequence). Written as DNA, the CDR3 is TGTGCCAGCAGGAAAACAGGGTCCTATAATTCACCCCTCCACTTT. This codes for CASRKTGSYNSPLHF.

The V gene is TRBV6-1, the J gene TRBJ2-5, with 8 bases matching TRBD1. Losses at the gene ends were 2 bases for V and 2 bases for J; bases not matched to a gene: 1. This CDR3 has 14 residues. Germline V gene sequence: CDR1 MNHNS, CDR2 SASEGT. The CDR3 nucleotides are TGTGCCAGCAGTGAACAGGGGGCACAAGAGACCCAGTACTTC. Its translation is CASSEQGAQETQYF.

This clone has only one observation. The rearrangement links TRBV19 to TRBJ1-5, with TRBD1 identical over 7 bases. Germline V CDR1 and CDR2: LNHDA, SQIVND (reference sequence). V lost 5 bases, J lost 5 bases, and 9 bases stayed unmatched. The CDR3 length is 15 residues. The CDR3 protein is CASSQRGGPYQPQHF. CDR3 nucleotide sequence: TGTGCCAGTAGTCAAAGAGGGGGCCCGTATCAGCCCCAGCATTTT.

This clone was picked up one time. The rearrangement joins TRBV19 to TRBJ2-1; D is unclear. Per the germline V gene, CDR1 is LNHDA and CDR2 is SQIVND (reference sequence). This CDR3 region has 15 residues. The V gene lost 5 bases and the J gene lost 4 bases, with 15 bases spanning the gap. CDR3 in amino acids: CASSPRSGAYNEQFF. DNA of the CDR3: TGTGCCAGTAGTCCCAGGTCAGGCGCATACAATGAGCAGTTCTTC.

CDR3: CASSVVSGSWDTQYF. DNA for the CDR3: TGTGCCAGCAGCGTAGTATCGGGGAGTTGGGATACGCAGTATTTT. The chain has TRBV9 and TRBJ2-3; D possibly corresponds to TRBD2 (5 bases). This CDR3 has 15 amino acids. The V end lost 0 bases, the J end lost 6 bases, and 14 bases lay between the germline ends. Germline V gives CDR1 SGDLS, CDR2 YYNGEE.